This TCR beta chain was captured in a study of cytomegalovirus exposure and HLA in healthy donors. V lost 0 bases and J lost 5; bases outside the gene matches: 4. The CDR3 covers 16 residues. Per the germline V gene, CDR1 is SGHAT and CDR2 is FQNNGV. Study results and caveats: The study flagged around 160 TCR beta chains as cytomegalovirus-associated. Association of fewer than 20,000 TCR beta sequences with HLA alleles was found at 0.05 false discovery rate in a later analysis.

On this clone: Its specificity is not known.

The study ran its PCR with 60 Vbeta and 13 Jbeta primers. Generated by immunoSEQ multiplex PCR, the TCRdb table keeps only in-frame clones and is missing some. Of about 190,000 clones detected, over 65% appear once; the ten largest clones hold approximately 3.6%. V and J are TRBV11-2 and TRBJ2-2, with 9 bases matching TRBD2. What was sequenced was PBMCs. This clonotype was obtained from a man aged 40-50 years in good health and CMV-seropositive. The CDR3 coding sequence is TGTGCCAGCAGCTTAGACGCGGGGGGGATGACCGGGGAGCTGTTTTTT. Amino acids: CASSLDAGGMTGELFF.